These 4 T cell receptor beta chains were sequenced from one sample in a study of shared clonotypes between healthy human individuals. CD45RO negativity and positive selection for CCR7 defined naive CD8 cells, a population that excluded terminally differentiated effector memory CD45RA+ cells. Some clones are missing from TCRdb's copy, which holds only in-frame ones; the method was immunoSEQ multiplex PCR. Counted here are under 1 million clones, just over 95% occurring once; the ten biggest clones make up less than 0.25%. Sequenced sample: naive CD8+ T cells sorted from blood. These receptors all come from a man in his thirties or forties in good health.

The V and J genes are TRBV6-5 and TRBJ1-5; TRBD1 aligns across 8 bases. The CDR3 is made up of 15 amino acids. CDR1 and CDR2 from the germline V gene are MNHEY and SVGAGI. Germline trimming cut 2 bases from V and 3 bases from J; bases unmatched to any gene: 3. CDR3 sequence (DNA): TGTGCCAGCAGTTACGGACAGGGCTCCAATCAGCCCCAGCATTTT. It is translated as CASSYGQGSNQPQHF.

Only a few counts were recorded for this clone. This CDR3 reads CAWESRQGKYEQYF. CDR3 sequence (DNA): TGTGCCTGGGAGTCCCGCCAGGGAAAATACGAGCAGTACTTC. V gene TRBV30 combines with J gene TRBJ2-7; a possible D gene is TRBD1 (5 bases). CDR3 length: 14 residues. Per the germline V gene, CDR1 is GTSNPN and CDR2 is SVGIG (reference sequence). V shed 5 bases and J shed 4 bases, with 18 bases lying between them.

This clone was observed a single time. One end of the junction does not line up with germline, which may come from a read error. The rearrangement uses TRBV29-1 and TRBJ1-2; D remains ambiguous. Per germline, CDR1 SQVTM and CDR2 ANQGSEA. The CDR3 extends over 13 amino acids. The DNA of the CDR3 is TGCAGCGTTAAAGAATTGTACAGCTATGGCTACACCTTC. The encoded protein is CSVKELYSYGYTF.

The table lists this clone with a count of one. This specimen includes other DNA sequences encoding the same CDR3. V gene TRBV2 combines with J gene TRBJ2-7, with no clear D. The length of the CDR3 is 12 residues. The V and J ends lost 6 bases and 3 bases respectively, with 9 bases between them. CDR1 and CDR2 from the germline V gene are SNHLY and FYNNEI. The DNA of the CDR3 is TGTGCCAGCAGGGACGGGTTCTACGAGCAGTACTTC. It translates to CASRDGFYEQYF. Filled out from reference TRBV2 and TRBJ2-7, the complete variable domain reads EPEVTQTPSHQVTQMGQEVILRCVPISNHLYFYWYRQILGQKVEFLVSFYNNEISEKSEIFDDQFSVERPDGSNFTLKIRSTKLEDSAMYFCASRDGFYEQYFGPGTRLTVT.